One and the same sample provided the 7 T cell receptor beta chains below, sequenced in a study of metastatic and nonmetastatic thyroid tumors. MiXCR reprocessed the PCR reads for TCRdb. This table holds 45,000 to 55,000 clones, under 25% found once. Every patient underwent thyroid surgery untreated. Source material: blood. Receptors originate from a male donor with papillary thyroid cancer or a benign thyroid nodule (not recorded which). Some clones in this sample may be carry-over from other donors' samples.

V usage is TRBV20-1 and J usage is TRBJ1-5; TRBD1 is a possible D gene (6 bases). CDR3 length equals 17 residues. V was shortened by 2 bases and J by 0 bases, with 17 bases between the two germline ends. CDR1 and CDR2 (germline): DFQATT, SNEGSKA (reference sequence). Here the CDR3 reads CSARPTTGRSSNQPQHF. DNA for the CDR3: TGCAGTGCTAGACCCACAACAGGGAGAAGTAGCAATCAGCCCCAGCATTTT.

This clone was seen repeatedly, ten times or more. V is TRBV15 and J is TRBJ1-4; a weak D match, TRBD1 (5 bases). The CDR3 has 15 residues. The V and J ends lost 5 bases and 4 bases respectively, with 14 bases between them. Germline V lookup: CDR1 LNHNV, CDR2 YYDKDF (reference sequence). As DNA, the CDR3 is TGTGCCACCAGCCCTGAAGGGGCTGTTAATGAAAAACTGTTTTTT. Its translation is CATSPEGAVNEKLFF.

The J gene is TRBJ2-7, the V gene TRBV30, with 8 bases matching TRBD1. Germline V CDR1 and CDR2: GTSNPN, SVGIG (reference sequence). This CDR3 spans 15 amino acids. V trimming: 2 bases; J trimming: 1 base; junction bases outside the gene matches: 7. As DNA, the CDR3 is TGTGCCTGGAGTCCAACCGGGACAGGATCCTACGAGCAGTACTTC. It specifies CAWSPTGTGSYEQYF.

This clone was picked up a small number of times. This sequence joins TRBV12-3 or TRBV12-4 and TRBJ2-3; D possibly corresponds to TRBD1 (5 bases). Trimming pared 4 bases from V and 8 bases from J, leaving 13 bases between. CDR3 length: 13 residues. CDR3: CASSSQGLGTQYF. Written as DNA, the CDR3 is TGTGCCAGCAGTTCCCAGGGATTAGGTACGCAGTATTTT.

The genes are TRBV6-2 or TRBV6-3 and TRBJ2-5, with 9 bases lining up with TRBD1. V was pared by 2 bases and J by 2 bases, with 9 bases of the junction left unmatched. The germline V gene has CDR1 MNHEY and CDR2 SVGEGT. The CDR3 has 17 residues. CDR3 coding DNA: TGTGCCAGCAGTTACCCCGACATAGGACAGGGGCAAGAGACCCAGTACTTC. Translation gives CASSYPDIGQGQETQYF.

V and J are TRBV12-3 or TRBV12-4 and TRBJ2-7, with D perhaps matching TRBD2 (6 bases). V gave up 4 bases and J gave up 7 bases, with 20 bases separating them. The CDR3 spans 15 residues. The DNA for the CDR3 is TGTGCCAGCAGTTCGGGGACTGGGGGTTCGGCAGAGCAGTACTTC. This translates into CASSSGTGGSAEQYF.

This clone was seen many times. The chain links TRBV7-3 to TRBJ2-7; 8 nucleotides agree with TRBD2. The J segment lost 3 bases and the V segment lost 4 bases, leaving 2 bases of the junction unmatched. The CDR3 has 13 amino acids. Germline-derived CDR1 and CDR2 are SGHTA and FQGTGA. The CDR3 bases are TGTGCCAGCAGCTATACTAGCGGCTACGAGCAGTACTTC. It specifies CASSYTSGYEQYF.